A selection of T cell receptor beta chains follows, all from one sample in a study of cytomegalovirus exposure and HLA in healthy donors. Sequenced by immunoSEQ multiplex PCR; TCRdb stores in-frame clones only, minus some. In the table there are about 200,000 clones, approximately 80% of which are singletons. Sequencing was done on a sample of PBMCs. These receptors all stem from a woman under 40 in good health and CMV-seronegative. Each CDR3 is given with its conserved first and last residue. A D gene is named only where the DNA matches it firmly. A row's size may be missing; if present it is once, few, many or a size class.

V gene	J gene	D gene	clone size	CDR3 protein	CDR3 DNA
TRBV27	TRBJ2-7	NA	NA	CASSLRGQGRGEQYF	TGTGCCAGCAGTTTAAGGGGCCAGGGGAGAGGCGAGCAGTACTTC
TRBV13	TRBJ2-7	TRBD1	NA	CASSLGLTGQDYEQYF	TGTGCCAGCAGCTTAGGCCTAACGGGACAGGACTACGAGCAGTACTTC
TRBV6-1	TRBJ1-5	NA	NA	CASRGPNQPQHF	TGTGCCAGCAGGGGCCCCAATCAGCCCCAGCATTTT
TRBV7-2	TRBJ1-2	NA	NA	CASSWDFRGGDGYTF	TGTGCCAGCAGCTGGGATTTTAGGGGCGGAGATGGCTACACCTTC
TRBV27	TRBJ2-3	NA	NA	CASSPGLRTDTQYF	TGTGCCAGCAGTCCAGGGTTGCGGACAGATACGCAGTATTTT
TRBV9	TRBJ2-2	NA	NA	CASSVGGGFGELFF	TGTGCCAGCAGCGTAGGTGGCGGCTTCGGGGAGCTGTTTTTT
TRBV7-8	TRBJ1-5	TRBD1	NA	CASSLTGGGQPQHF	TGTGCCAGCAGCTTAACAGGGGGAGGCCAGCCCCAGCATTTT
TRBV7-9	TRBJ1-2	TRBD1	once	CASSLGGQGGYGYTF	TGTGCCAGCAGCTTAGGAGGACAGGGGGGCTATGGCTACACCTTC
TRBV2	TRBJ2-2	TRBD1	few	CASRGDSSVGGELFF	TGTGCCAGCAGGGGGGACAGTTCAGTAGGCGGGGAGCTGTTTTTT
TRBV19	TRBJ2-3	NA	NA	CASSIGQVLLTDTQYF	TGTGCCAGTAGTATAGGGCAGGTCCTTCTCACAGATACGCAGTATTTT
TRBV9	TRBJ2-1	TRBD2	once	CASSPRSGRLAGAYNEQFF	TGTGCCAGCAGCCCGCGTAGCGGTAGACTAGCGGGGGCCTACAATGAGCAGTTCTTC
TRBV4-1	TRBJ2-1	TRBD1	NA	CASSDYRGLGNEQFF	TGCGCCAGCAGCGACTACAGGGGGCTGGGGAATGAGCAGTTCTTC
TRBV15	TRBJ2-3	TRBD1	NA	CATSRVRQGLDTQYF	TGTGCCACCAGCAGAGTTCGACAGGGCTTAGATACGCAGTATTTT
TRBV19	TRBJ1-2	NA	NA	CASSIGGRVNYGYTF	TGTGCCAGTAGTATAGGGGGCAGGGTGAACTATGGCTACACCTTC
TRBV5-8	TRBJ2-4	NA	NA	CASSPRRTEDIQYF	TGTGCCAGCAGCCCCCGCCGGACAGAGGACATTCAGTACTTC
TRBV27	TRBJ1-2	TRBD1	few	CASSTVQGSYGYTF	TGTGCCAGCAGCACCGTACAGGGGTCCTATGGCTACACCTTC
TRBV5-4	TRBJ1-1	NA	NA	CASRDTLNTEAFF	TGTGCCAGCAGGGACACTCTGAACACTGAAGCTTTCTTT
TRBV6-4	TRBJ2-2	NA	NA	CASRKAGNTGELFF	TGTGCCAGCAGGAAGGCGGGAAACACCGGGGAGCTGTTTTTT
TRBV5-6	TRBJ1-5	NA	NA	CASSLSLRRNQPQHF	TGTGCCAGCAGCTTGTCTTTGAGGCGCAATCAGCCCCAGCATTTT
TRBV7-8	TRBJ1-2	NA	NA	CASSVSWAQGRGSDYGYTF	TGTGCCAGCAGCGTTAGCTGGGCGCAGGGGAGGGGATCGGACTATGGCTACACCTTC
TRBV7-8	TRBJ1-3	NA	NA	CASSSRDGGYFSSGNTIYF	TGTGCCAGCAGCTCCCGGGACGGGGGGTATTTCTCCTCTGGAAACACCATATATTTT
TRBV27	TRBJ2-1	NA	NA	CASSLRGSSYNEQFF	TGTGCCAGCAGTTTACGGGGGAGCTCCTACAATGAGCAGTTCTTC
TRBV7-2	TRBJ2-2	TRBD1	once	CASSLGTGLGNTGELFF	TGTGCCAGCAGCTTAGGGACAGGGTTAGGCAACACCGGGGAGCTGTTTTTT
TRBV10-1	TRBJ2-3	NA	NA	CASSRDSATDTQYF	TGCGCCAGCAGCCGGGACTCGGCGACAGATACGCAGTATTTT
TRBV4-1	TRBJ1-5	NA	few	CASNPWQGVNQPQHF	TGCGCCAGCAACCCGTGGCAGGGTGTAAATCAGCCCCAGCATTTT
TRBV11-2	TRBJ2-7	NA	NA	CASSPRTGTEYEQYF	TGTGCCAGCAGCCCCCGAACCGGGACTGAGTACGAGCAGTACTTC
TRBV15	TRBJ1-3	NA	few	CATSRDYSGNTIYF	TGTGCCACCAGCAGAGACTACTCTGGAAACACCATATATTTT
TRBV27	TRBJ2-1	NA	NA	CASSPSSNYNEQFF	TGTGCCAGCAGTCCCTCTAGTAACTACAATGAGCAGTTCTTC
TRBV5-1	TRBJ2-5	NA	once	CASSNLWGGEGSQETQYF	TGCGCCAGCAGCAACCTTTGGGGCGGGGAAGGGTCCCAAGAGACCCAGTACTTC
TRBV19	TRBJ1-5	NA	NA	CASSIGDRTYQPQHF	TGTGCCAGTAGTATAGGAGACAGGACCTATCAGCCCCAGCATTTT
TRBV18	TRBJ1-1	TRBD1	NA	CASSPSDRANTEAFF	TGTGCCAGCTCACCATCGGACAGGGCGAACACTGAAGCTTTCTTT
TRBV5-4	TRBJ2-6	NA	NA	CASNKGEDGYSGANVLTF	TGTGCCAGCAACAAAGGGGAAGATGGTTACTCTGGGGCCAACGTCCTGACTTTC
TRBV5-1	TRBJ2-5	NA	NA	CASSLNPGGPEETQYF	TGCGCCAGCAGCTTAAACCCCGGGGGGCCGGAGGAGACCCAGTACTTC
TRBV6-1	TRBJ1-4	NA	NA	CASSQDRGEKLFF	TGTGCCAGCAGCCAAGATAGGGGTGAAAAACTGTTTTTT
TRBV6-1	TRBJ2-3	NA	NA	CASSSGIRNTQYF	TGTGCCAGCAGTTCAGGGATTCGAAATACGCAGTATTTT
TRBV19	TRBJ2-2	NA	NA	CASSISGSRYNGELFF	TGTGCCAGTAGTATTTCCGGGTCTAGGTATAACGGGGAGCTGTTTTTT
TRBV9	TRBJ2-5	TRBD2	NA	CASSVGEGLAGETQYF	TGTGCCAGCAGCGTAGGTGAGGGACTAGCGGGAGAGACCCAGTACTTC
TRBV2	TRBJ2-7	NA	NA	CASSEALPGLRSGGYEQYF	TGTGCCAGCAGTGAAGCGCTTCCTGGGTTAAGGAGTGGAGGCTACGAGCAGTACTTC
TRBV9	TRBJ1-3	NA	NA	CASSVDSTSGNTIYF	TGTGCCAGCAGCGTCGACAGTACCTCTGGAAACACCATATATTTT
TRBV11-2	TRBJ2-3	NA	NA	CASSTPLGPGPDTQYF	TGTGCCAGCAGCACTCCACTAGGGCCCGGGCCGGATACGCAGTATTTT
TRBV27	TRBJ1-1	NA	NA	CASSLTGNTEAFF	TGTGCCAGCAGCCTTACAGGTAACACTGAAGCTTTCTTT
TRBV9	TRBJ2-5	NA	NA	CASSAGRRGQETQYF	TGTGCCAGCAGCGCCGGAAGGAGGGGCCAAGAGACCCAGTACTTC